The 27 T cell receptor beta chains in this list originate from one sample, sequenced in a study of T cells in Graves' hyperthyroidism and ophthalmopathy. There were TCR beta CDR3 regions amplified from RNA transcripts. With the HTBI primer set, the TCR CDR3 went through a first round of RT-PCR. TCRdb passed the multiplex PCR reads through MiXCR, listing each CDR3 protein once. The table includes around 600,000 distinct CDR3 sequences, 11% to 15% detected once. The specimen was blood. The receptors originated from a young woman with Graves' ophthalmopathy.

Ten or more counts support this clonotype. The genes are TRBV6-2 or TRBV6-3 and TRBJ1-1; D call uncertain. V was pared by 6 bases and J by 0 bases, with 14 bases between. Per the germline V gene, CDR1 is MNHEY and CDR2 is SVGEGT. This CDR3 spans 15 amino acids. The CDR3 protein is CASRGPGFMNTEAFF. CDR3 nucleotides: TGTGCCAGCAGAGGACCGGGATTCATGAACACTGAAGCTTTCTTT.

This clonotype was observed at least ten times. The chain recombines TRBV6-1 with TRBJ2-1, with TRBD2 matching over 7 bases. The ends lost 4 bases at V and 6 bases at J; junction bases unmatched: 3. Germline CDR1 and CDR2: MNHNS and SASEGT. This CDR3 has 13 amino acids. The CDR3 DNA follows: TGTGCCAGCAGTGGGCGGGGGACCAATGAGCAGTTCTTC. This sequence encodes CASSGRGTNEQFF.

On this clonotype itself: With a much larger clone just one base away, this may be a read error. The rearrangement uses TRBV10-3 and TRBJ2-3; D uncertain. Germline-derived CDR1 and CDR2 are ENHRY and SYGVKD. The CDR3 spans 14 residues. The CDR3 spells CAISEPEPTDTRYF. CDR3 nucleotide sequence: TGTGCCATCAGTGAGCCGGAGCCCACAGATACGCGGTATTTT.

This clonotype was seen ten or more times. The chain combines TRBV11-2 with TRBJ2-7; TRBD2 aligns across 7 bases. Germline loops: CDR1 SGHAT, CDR2 FQNNGV. The CDR3 covers 14 residues. The junction had 3 bases not matched to a gene; V was cut back by 3 bases and J by 1 base. The CDR3 sequence is CASSLGRGSYEQYF. The CDR3 DNA is TGTGCCAGCAGCTTGGGGAGGGGTTCCTACGAGCAGTACTTC.

This clonotype was observed at least ten times. The rearrangement links TRBV6-5 to TRBJ2-7, with no clear D. Trimming took 2 bases from V and 4 from J, leaving 9 bases between them. The CDR3 covers 13 residues. Germline CDR1 reads MNHEY; CDR2 reads SVGAGI. CDR3 region: CASSYQEKYEQYF. In DNA, the CDR3 is TGTGCCAGCAGTTACCAGGAGAAATACGAGCAGTACTTC.

This clonotype was found many times. The rearrangement links TRBV2 to TRBJ2-1; 9 bases agree with TRBD2. The germline CDR1 and CDR2 sequences are SNHLY and FYNNEI. V was pared by 5 bases and J by 5 bases, with 7 bases of the junction left unmatched. The CDR3 has 15 residues. In nucleotides, the CDR3 is TGTGCCAGCAGTAAAAAGGCTAGCGGGAACAATGAGCAGTTCTTC. The encoded protein is CASSKKASGNNEQFF.

The chain employs TRBV18 and TRBJ1-1; TRBD1 is a possible D gene (5 bases). Germline V lookup: CDR1 KGHSH, CDR2 LQKENI. This CDR3 is 13 amino acids long. The ends were cut back, 1 base at V and 5 bases at J, with 8 bases in the middle. In nucleotides, the CDR3 is TGTGCCAGCTCACCACTTGAGGGGACTGAAGCTTTCTTT. It is translated as CASSPLEGTEAFF.

The genes are TRBV29-1 and TRBJ1-1; possible D gene TRBD1, 6 bases. The germline CDR1 and CDR2 sequences are SQVTM and ANQGSEA. The CDR3 is made up of 21 amino acids. The V and J ends lost 6 bases and 3 bases respectively, with 38 bases between them. The CDR3, as DNA: TGCAGCGTCCTCGGATCGGGGGGCCGGAGGGGTTACGAGGTGGTGCACACTGAAGCTTTCTTT. Translated: CSVLGSGGRRGYEVVHTEAFF.

This chain connects TRBV19 to TRBJ2-1; D gene ambiguous. Trimming shortened V by 3 bases and J by 7 bases, and 16 bases separated the two germline ends. Germline CDR1 LNHDA, CDR2 SQIVND (reference sequence). The CDR3 contains 15 residues. The CDR3 here is CASSMVELDRNEQFF. In DNA form, the CDR3 reads TGTGCCAGTAGTATGGTTGAGCTAGACCGTAATGAGCAGTTCTTC.

As for this clonotype: A single base separates this from a much larger clone, so it may be a read error. The chain is built from TRBV7-9 and TRBJ2-7; D may be TRBD1 (5 bases). The DNA matches TRBJ2-1 better at its end, which makes the J call doubtful. Germline V gene data show CDR1 as SEHNR and CDR2 as FQNEAQ (reference sequence). The CDR3 length is 15 residues. The CDR3 is CASSVQVLARYEQFF. CDR3 bases: TGTGCCAGCAGCGTACAGGTTCTGGCTCGCTACGAGCAGTTCTTC.

This clonotype was seen at least ten times. The rearrangement uses TRBV4-1 and TRBJ2-1; tentatively, D is TRBD1 (6 bases). This CDR3 region has 14 residues. V gave up 1 base and J gave up 5 bases, with 9 bases separating them. Germline assignment: CDR1 MGHRA and CDR2 YSYEKL. CDR3 nucleotide sequence: TGCGCCAGCAGCCAAGTTTGGACAGACAATGAGCAGTTCTTC. Amino acid sequence: CASSQVWTDNEQFF.

This clonotype came up many times. The chain couples TRBV2 to TRBJ2-5; 9 nucleotides align to TRBD1. The CDR3 sequence is 14 residues long. Unmatched junction bases numbered 6, after V lost 5 bases and J lost 5 bases. In germline, CDR1 is SNHLY, CDR2 FYNNEI. This chain's CDR3 is CASSRTGGLETQYF. The CDR3 region has the DNA TGTGCCAGCAGTAGAACAGGGGGCCTTGAGACCCAGTACTTC.

Note on this clonotype: This sequence may be a read error, since a much larger clone differs from it by one base. This CDR3 is missing its conserved last phenylalanine or tryptophan, likely due to a read error. V gene TRBV19 combines with J gene TRBJ1-1, with D hard to call. CDR3 length: 14 residues. V shed 6 bases and J shed 1 base, with 12 bases lying between them. The germline V gene has CDR1 LNHDA and CDR2 SQIVND (reference sequence). CDR3 sequence reads: CASRTRVGNTEAFL. The DNA for the CDR3 is TGTGCCAGTAGAACTAGGGTCGGGAACACTGAAGCTTTCCTT.

The rearrangement uses TRBV12-3 or TRBV12-4 and TRBJ2-5, with 7 bases lining up with TRBD1. There are 14 residues in the CDR3. V lost 4 bases, J lost 2 bases, and 4 bases stayed unmatched. This CDR3 reads CASSSRDRQETQYF. The CDR3 DNA reads TGTGCCAGCAGTTCCCGGGACAGACAAGAGACCCAGTACTTC.

At least ten counts were recorded for this clonotype. The CDR3 DNA sequence: TGTGCCAGCAGTTCGCAGACAGGGGCGCCCTACGAGCAGTACTTC. Encoded protein: CASSSQTGAPYEQYF. The rearrangement uses TRBV6-1 and TRBJ2-7, with 8 bases that match TRBD1. Trimming removed 5 bases from V and 2 bases from J; junction bases left unmatched: 8. Germline-derived CDR1 and CDR2 are MNHNS and SASEGT. CDR3 size: 15 residues.

This clonotype was found many times. The chain employs TRBV7-3 and TRBJ1-2, with a possible D match to TRBD1 (6 bases). The CDR3 contains 15 residues. The ends were cut back, 0 bases at V and 6 bases at J, with 14 bases in the middle. The V gene's germline CDR1 is SGHTA and CDR2 FQGTGA. The CDR3 DNA sequence: TGTGCCAGCAGCTTAACAGGGGGATCCCTTCATGGCTACACCTTC. Its translation: CASSLTGGSLHGYTF.

This clonotype was observed many times. This rearrangement joins TRBV28 to TRBJ2-1; 7 nucleotides line up with TRBD1. V lost 6 bases, J lost 7 bases, and 9 bases stayed unmatched. The germline V gene has CDR1 MDHEN and CDR2 SYDVKM. This CDR3 is built from 14 residues. This chain's CDR3 is CASSPDREPNEQFF. CDR3 bases: TGTGCCAGCAGCCCAGACAGGGAACCTAATGAGCAGTTCTTC. The variable domain in full, with the rest retrieved from reference TRBV28 and TRBJ2-1, is DVKVTQSSRYLVKRTGEKVFLECVQDMDHENMFWYRQDPGLGLRLIYFSYDVKMKEKGDIPEGYSVSREKKERFSLILESASTNQTSMYLCASSPDREPNEQFFGPGTRLTVL.

The V gene is TRBV10-3, the J gene TRBJ2-7; 10 bases match TRBD1. Germline assignment: CDR1 ENHRY and CDR2 SYGVKD. The ends lost 6 bases at V and 3 bases at J; junction bases unmatched: 5. This CDR3 region has 14 residues. CDR3 loop: CAIRTRDRGYEQYF. The CDR3 DNA sequence: TGTGCCATCAGGACCCGGGACAGGGGCTACGAGCAGTACTTC.

The CDR3 coding sequence is TGTGCCAGCAGCTTACCAGCGGGAGGGCCTAAGGATGAGCAGTTCTTC. Encoded protein: CASSLPAGGPKDEQFF. The chain uses TRBV5-4 and TRBJ2-1; 10 nucleotides line up with TRBD2. The germline gives CDR1 SGHNT, CDR2 YYREEE (reference sequence). The CDR3 loop spans 16 amino acids. Trimming at V came to 2 bases and at J to 8 bases, leaving 10 bases not matched to a gene.

Of note for this clonotype: This may be a read error: a much more frequent sequence differs by one nucleotide. The chain recombines TRBV7-2 with TRBJ2-5; D is possibly TRBD2 (6 bases). From germline, CDR1 is SGHTA and CDR2 FQGNSA. The CDR3 covers 15 residues. Deletions cut 0 bases from V and 9 bases from J, with 17 bases between. The CDR3 sequence: CASSLATAGGEAQYF. CDR3 coding DNA: TGTGCCAGCAGCTTAGCCACAGCAGGAGGGGAGGCCCAGTACTTC.

The chain joins TRBV12-3 or TRBV12-4 to TRBJ1-5, with TRBD1 matching over 8 bases. The CDR3 runs to 16 residues. After removal of 6 bases from V and 6 bases from J, the junction contained 13 bases not matched to a gene. For the CDR3, the DNA is TGTGCCAGCAGGACTCGGACAGGGAGGGGACGTCAGCCCCAGCATTTT. This codes for CASRTRTGRGRQPQHF.

This clonotype was found a few times. The CDR3 loop is CSARDPAPTVNTEAFF. DNA for the CDR3: TGCAGTGCTAGAGATCCAGCCCCGACAGTGAACACTGAAGCTTTCTTT. V is TRBV20-1 and J is TRBJ1-1; D may be TRBD1 (5 bases). The CDR3 is 16 residues long. Germline V gene lookup returns CDR1 DFQATT and CDR2 SNEGSKA (reference sequence). Trimming left V 0 bases short and J 0 bases short, with 14 bases between.

Only a few counts were recorded for this clonotype. V and J are TRBV6-6 and TRBJ1-2; D is perhaps TRBD1 (5 bases). From germline, CDR1 is MNHNY and CDR2 SVGAGI (reference sequence). This CDR3 region has 13 residues. V gave up 0 bases and J gave up 8 bases, with 10 bases separating them. The CDR3 DNA is TGTGCCAGCAGTTACTCCATGCGGGGCGGCTACACCTTC. Residues: CASSYSMRGGYTF.

In its sample, this clonotype was seen many times. CDR3 DNA: TGTGCCAGCAGCCAGGGTTGGACAGATACGCAGTATTTT. Its protein is CASSQGWTDTQYF. The chain uses TRBV2 and TRBJ2-3, with D tentatively TRBD1 (5 bases). The V gene's germline CDR1 is SNHLY and CDR2 FYNNEI. The CDR3 extends over 13 amino acids. Trimming took 6 bases from V and 3 from J, leaving 10 bases between them. Looking up the rest from reference TRBV2 and TRBJ2-3 gives the full variable domain: EPEVTQTPSHQVTQMGQEVILRCVPISNHLYFYWYRQILGQKVEFLVSFYNNEISEKSEIFDDQFSVERPDGSNFTLKIRSTKLEDSAMYFCASSQGWTDTQYFGPGTRLTVL.

This clonotype was seen many times. The rearrangement links TRBV28 to TRBJ2-5; no definite D call. Germline-derived CDR1 and CDR2 are MDHEN and SYDVKM. This CDR3 is 13 amino acids long. The V gene lost 5 bases and the J gene lost 5 bases, with 12 bases spanning the gap. The CDR3 protein is CASSPQALETQYF. The CDR3, as DNA: TGTGCCAGCAGTCCCCAGGCGCTCGAGACCCAGTACTTC.

This chain connects TRBV20-1 to TRBJ1-1; 8 bases are shared with TRBD1. CDR3 size: 17 residues. In germline, CDR1 is DFQATT, CDR2 SNEGSKA (reference sequence). After removal of 0 bases from V and 6 bases from J, the junction contained 15 bases not matched to a gene. CDR3 nucleotide sequence: TGCAGTGCTAGAGATCGGGTCAGGGGGCGCGGTGGTCCTGAAGCTTTCTTT. As protein: CSARDRVRGRGGPEAFF.

The sample holds many counts of this clonotype. The chain combines TRBV10-3 with TRBJ1-1; a weak D match, TRBD1 (5 bases). This CDR3 has 11 amino acids. CDR1 is ENHRY, CDR2 SYGVKD, per germline. V was cut by 8 bases and J by 4 bases, with 8 bases left in between. CDR3 amino acids: CAIDGGTEAFF. CDR3 coding DNA: TGTGCCATCGACGGGGGCACTGAAGCTTTCTTT.